This TCR beta chain was identified during a study of blood T cell repertoires in COVID-19. Overall study context: Specimens from acute and convalescent COVID-19 originated in the United States, Italy and Spain. PBMCs, B-cell-depleted T cells, or T cells provided the cDNA or gDNA that made up the material.

Libraries were prepared by immunoSEQ multiplex PCR; TCRdb keeps only in-frame clonotypes and omits some of them. Among about 230,000 clones listed, around four fifths were seen once. The germline V and J ends were trimmed by 3 bases and 2 bases, with 14 bases remaining between them. The length of the CDR3 is 16 residues. CDR1 is SGHAT, CDR2 FQDESV, per germline (reference sequence). This rearrangement joins TRBV11-1 to TRBJ1-3; D is unresolved. Sequenced input: peripheral blood. This receptor was obtained from a man aged 40-50 years with acute or convalescent COVID-19. As DNA, the CDR3 is TGTGCCAGCAGCTTCGTCGGGATGGCGGCTGGAAACACCATATATTTT. It specifies CASSFVGMAAGNTIYF.